These T cell receptor beta chains were read from a single sample in a study of cytomegalovirus exposure and HLA in healthy donors. Libraries were prepared by immunoSEQ multiplex PCR; TCRdb keeps only in-frame clonotypes and omits some of them. The sample records approximately 150,000 clones, about three quarters being singletons. The material sequenced was PBMCs. The source of these receptors is a man aged 35 to 55 in good health and CMV-seronegative. Each CDR3 is given with its conserved first and last residue. D genes are given only for firm matches.

V,D,CDR3
TRBV28,-,CASSALQGSGNQPQHF
TRBV9,TRBD2,CASSTEEGLAGETQYF
TRBV30,-,CAWKGPGEQPQHF
TRBV11-1,TRBD1,CASSPRDSLNEKLFF
TRBV5-1,-,CASSSQETDEKLFF
TRBV28,TRBD2,CASSLRGTRAGELFF
TRBV4-1,-,CASSQERGQNNSPLHF
TRBV19,TRBD2,CASTPGLAVSYEQYF
TRBV7-9,TRBD2,CASSLRVGALLAGVDTQYF
TRBV30,TRBD1,CAWSATGFTEAFF
TRBV12-1,-,CASSFAQKRGAADTQYF
TRBV27,-,CASSDRIALERGAFF
TRBV7-9,TRBD1,CASSWTGVEQYF
TRBV6-5,-,CASSYSAGVLYEQYF
TRBV4-3,TRBD2,CASSQGGTSGGTDTQYF
TRBV15,-,CATSRDRLDNEQFF
TRBV30,TRBD2,CAWTAGLAGEGQYF
TRBV11-2,TRBD1,CASSPQVTRGATNEKLFF
TRBV27,TRBD1,CASSLGTGGGNQPQHF
TRBV28,-,CASSDPQGLNTEAFF
TRBV6-4,-,CASSSTGFESIQYF
TRBV7-2,-,CASSLAGVLAGELFF
TRBV6-5,-,CASQGTPGTGELFF
TRBV27,TRBD2,CASSLASGSTDTQYF
TRBV12-5,-,CASVLDFTEQFF